These 27 T cell receptor beta chains share one sample of origin, sequenced in a study of blood T cells in healthy people across ages. Primers used in a second PCR of about 6 to 11 cycles were a sample-barcoded 5' primer and a J-beta primer mix. TCRdb itself ran the 5' RACE reads through MiXCR, one entry per CDR3 protein. This sample has under 2,000,000 distinct CDR3 sequences; around 50% occur once, and the top ten carry roughly 2%. Sequencing was carried out using blood. Receptors originate from a woman aged 40 to 50 in good health.

CDR3 region: CASGSQGPLDEQFF. The CDR3 region has the DNA TGTGCCAGCGGCTCGCAGGGGCCTCTGGATGAGCAGTTCTTC. V and J are TRBV2 and TRBJ2-1, with D perhaps matching TRBD1 (6 bases). The CDR3 contains 14 residues. Germline CDR1 is SNHLY and CDR2 is FYNNEI. V lost 8 bases, J lost 8 bases, and 19 bases lay in between.

CDR3 in amino acids: CASSKNRETQYF. The DNA for the CDR3 is TGTGCCAGCAGCAAGAATCGGGAGACCCAGTACTTC. V gene TRBV11-1 combines with J gene TRBJ2-4; no definite D call. TRBJ2-5 matches the DNA end more closely, so the J call is doubtful. Per germline, CDR1 SGHAT and CDR2 FQDESV (reference sequence). CDR3 size: 12 residues.

The chain couples TRBV12-3 or TRBV12-4 to TRBJ2-7; D assignment may be TRBD1 or TRBD2 (5 bases each). The CDR3 has 14 residues. Trimming cost V 6 bases and J 11 bases, with 23 bases left between them. The CDR3: CASSGREPPGSEYF. The CDR3 DNA sequence: TGTGCCAGCAGCGGCAGGGAGCCCCCGGGCAGCGAGTACTTC.

This clonotype was seen many times. The chain uses TRBV7-2 and TRBJ1-2; D is unclear. CDR3 length equals 11 residues. Germline CDR1 reads SGHTA; CDR2 reads FQGNSA. The ends were cut back, 4 bases at V and 5 bases at J, with 5 bases in the middle. CDR3 coding DNA: TGTGCCAGCAGCTCTGAATATGGCTACACCTTC. Encoded protein: CASSSEYGYTF. Based on the CDR3 plus reference TRBV7-2 and TRBJ1-2, the full variable domain is GAGVSQSPSNKVTEKGKDVELRCDPISGHTALYWYRQSLGQGLEFLIYFQGNSAPDKSGLPSDRFSAERTGGSVSTLTIQRTQQEDSAVYLCASSSEYGYTFGSGTRLTVV.

The chain carries TRBV27 and TRBJ2-3; 10 bases fit TRBD2. V dropped 4 bases and J dropped 5; count of bases not matched to a gene: 6. CDR1 is MNHEY, CDR2 SMNVEV, per germline (reference sequence). The CDR3 is made up of 15 amino acids. The CDR3 DNA is TGTGCCAGCAGTTCCGGGACTAGCGCACGAGATACGCAGTATTTT. This encodes CASSSGTSARDTQYF.

This clonotype was seen more than once but under ten times. This chain connects TRBV5-1 to TRBJ2-5; TRBD2 is a possible D gene (6 bases). Germline V gene sequence: CDR1 SGHRS, CDR2 YFSETQ. The length of the CDR3 is 15 residues. V lost 5 bases, J lost 1 base, and 15 bases lay in between. In DNA form, the CDR3 reads TGCGCCAGCAGTCCTCAGGTTAGCGGCCAAGAGACCCAGTACTTC. Amino acids: CASSPQVSGQETQYF.

This chain uses TRBV29-1 with TRBJ2-1; D remains unclear. Trimming left V 6 bases short and J 2 bases short, with 11 bases between. There are 13 residues in the CDR3. Germline V CDR1 and CDR2: SQVTM, ANQGSEA. The CDR3 region is CSVYGSTYNEQFF. In DNA form, the CDR3 reads TGCAGCGTCTACGGTTCAACCTACAATGAGCAGTTCTTC.

This clonotype was picked up one time. V usage is TRBV4-2 and J usage is TRBJ2-1, with TRBD2 matching over 10 bases. In germline, CDR1 is LGHNA, CDR2 YNFKEQ. CDR3 length: 14 amino acids. Germline trimming cut 3 bases from V and 9 bases from J; bases unmatched to any gene: 5. In DNA form, the CDR3 reads TGTGCCAGCAGCCAGGGGGGACTAGCGATTGAGCAGTTCTTC. This codes for CASSQGGLAIEQFF.

The chain has TRBV18 and TRBJ2-1; 8 nucleotides match TRBD1. The CDR3 consists of 14 residues. CDR1 is KGHSH, CDR2 LQKENI, per germline. V shed 3 bases and J 8 bases; nucleotides not matched to a gene: 6. Here the CDR3 DNA reads TGTGCCAGCTCACCGCAGGGGGCTGAGGATGAGCAGTTCTTC. Amino acids: CASSPQGAEDEQFF. The variable domain in full, completed from reference TRBV18 and TRBJ2-1, reads NAGVMQNPRHLVRRRGQEARLRCSPMKGHSHVYWYRQLPEEGLKFMVYLQKENIIDESGMPKERFSAEFPKEGPSILRIQQVVRGDSAAYFCASSPQGAEDEQFFGPGTRLTVL.

The chain carries TRBV7-2 and TRBJ2-1; TRBD1 agrees at 10 bases. CDR1 SGHTA and CDR2 FQGNSA come from the germline V gene. After removal of 5 bases from V and 8 bases from J, the junction contained 9 bases not matched to a gene. This CDR3 has 15 amino acids. CDR3 bases: TGTGCCAGCAGCGCCCGACAGGGGGCCGCCGATGAGCAGTTCTTC. It codes for CASSARQGAADEQFF.

The sample holds a few counts of this clonotype. The V gene is TRBV7-2, the J gene TRBJ2-7, with D possibly being TRBD1 (6 bases). This CDR3 spans 13 amino acids. CDR1 is SGHTA, CDR2 FQGNSA, per germline. With 2 bases removed from V and 7 bases from J, the gap between germline ends came to 12 bases. The CDR3 bases are TGTGCCAGCAGCTTATTTGGGGACAATGAGCAGTACTTC. The encoded protein is CASSLFGDNEQYF.

V and J are TRBV12-3 or TRBV12-4 and TRBJ2-5, with 8 bases that match TRBD1. TRBJ2-7 matches the DNA end more closely, so the J call is doubtful. CDR3 length: 14 amino acids. Written as DNA, the CDR3 is TGTGCCAGCAGCCTACAGGGGGGCGTCTACGAGCAGTACTTC. Translating it yields CASSLQGGVYEQYF.

This clonotype was picked up a small number of times. The rearrangement uses TRBV7-8 and TRBJ2-3, with 7 bases aligning to TRBD2. Germline V gene data show CDR1 as SGHVS and CDR2 as FQNEAQ. The V segment lost 4 bases and the J segment 2 bases; nucleotides outside the gene matches: 6. The length of the CDR3 is 15 residues. The CDR3: CASSSPGGLTDTQYF. CDR3 DNA: TGTGCCAGCAGCTCCCCGGGAGGACTCACAGATACGCAGTATTTT.

The chain links TRBV6-2 or TRBV6-3 to TRBJ1-2, with 10 bases aligning to TRBD1. Per the germline V gene, CDR1 is MNHEY and CDR2 is SVGEGT. With 2 bases clipped from V and 4 bases from J, the junction kept 4 bases outside the gene matches. The CDR3 loop spans 15 amino acids. The CDR3 region has the DNA TGTGCCAGCAGTTACCGGACAGGGGGAATCTATGGCTACACCTTC. It specifies CASSYRTGGIYGYTF.

CDR3: CASSLPNANTGELFF. CDR3 DNA sequence: TGTGCCAGCAGCTTACCTAACGCGAACACCGGGGAGCTGTTTTTT. This chain links TRBV11-1 with TRBJ2-2; D remains ambiguous. CDR3 size: 15 residues. With 2 bases removed from V and 0 bases from J, the gap between germline ends came to 7 bases. Germline CDR1 SGHAT, CDR2 FQDESV (reference sequence).

At least ten counts were recorded for this clonotype. At one boundary the junction diverges from the germline segment, which might be a read error. The chain couples TRBV5-1 to TRBJ2-1, with D possibly being TRBD2 (6 bases). Germline lookup yields CDR1 SGHRS and CDR2 YFSETQ. The CDR3 consists of 14 residues. The CDR3 region has the DNA TGTGCCAGCAGCTCGACCGGGGGTTACAATGAGCAGTTCTTC. This translates into CASSSTGGYNEQFF.

The chain couples TRBV5-5 to TRBJ2-5, with 7 bases identical to TRBD1. This CDR3 has 18 amino acids. Germline CDR1 reads SGHKS; CDR2 reads YYEKEE (reference sequence). Trimming cost V 3 bases and J 11 bases; bases outside gene matches: 25. CDR3: CASSSPGANRGGPNEQYF. As DNA, the CDR3 is TGTGCCAGCAGCTCCCCCGGGGCTAACAGGGGTGGGCCCAATGAGCAGTACTTC.

The chain recombines TRBV7-2 with TRBJ2-7, with D possibly TRBD2 on 5 matching bases. Germline CDR1 SGHTA, CDR2 FQGNSA. V lost 3 bases to trimming and J lost 4 bases, with 10 bases between them. This CDR3 contains 13 residues. The CDR3 DNA follows: TGTGCCAGCAGCTTCTGGACTGATTACGAGCAGTACTTC. Amino acid sequence: CASSFWTDYEQYF.

The chain couples TRBV6-5 to TRBJ2-1; no clear D. This CDR3 is built from 20 residues. Trimming took off 4 bases at V and 0 bases at J, with 25 bases between the two ends. The germline V gene has CDR1 MNHEY and CDR2 SVGAGI. Written as DNA, the CDR3 is TGTGCCAGCAGTTTACCCGGTTCTGGCAAACGTGGCGGCTCCTACAATGAGCAGTTCTTC. This codes for CASSLPGSGKRGGSYNEQFF.

The V gene is TRBV29-1, the J gene TRBJ2-1; 8 bases align to TRBD2. The DNA end favors TRBJ2-7, so the J call may be wrong. There are 15 residues in the CDR3. Germline V gene lookup returns CDR1 SQVTM and CDR2 ANQGSEA. CDR3: CSVVGLAGLYNEQYF. In DNA, the CDR3 is TGCAGCGTTGTCGGGCTAGCGGGCTTATACAATGAGCAGTACTTC.

This clonotype was seen a handful of times. The J gene is TRBJ2-1, the V gene TRBV15, with D possibly being TRBD1 or TRBD2 (5 bases each). V lost 1 base and J 0 bases, leaving 16 bases between the germline ends. From germline, CDR1 is LNHNV and CDR2 YYDKDF (reference sequence). The CDR3 sequence is 18 residues long. The CDR3, as DNA: TGTGCCACCAGCAGAGGCCTGGGGGTGGGATTCTCCTACAATGAGCAGTTCTTC. Translation gives CATSRGLGVGFSYNEQFF.

This clonotype was recorded a few times. The rearrangement links TRBV5-1 to TRBJ1-2; 9 positions agree with TRBD1. Germline trimming cut 2 bases from V and 7 bases from J; bases unmatched to any gene: 15. From germline, CDR1 is SGHRS and CDR2 YFSETQ. CDR3 length equals 17 residues. CDR3 in amino acids: CASSLTPAGQGTAGYTF. The CDR3 DNA reads TGCGCCAGCAGCTTAACACCTGCGGGACAGGGAACTGCTGGCTACACCTTC. The whole variable domain, remainder taken from reference TRBV5-1 and TRBJ1-2, is KAGVTQTPRYLIKTRGQQVTLSCSPISGHRSVSWYQQTPGQGLQFLFEYFSETQRNKGNFPGRFSGRQFSNSRSEMNVSTLELGDSALYLCASSLTPAGQGTAGYTFGSGTRLTVV.

The V call is TRBV29-1, the J call TRBJ2-1, with 7 nucleotides matching TRBD2. The trim removed 4 bases at V and 9 bases at J, leaving 6 bases unmatched. Germline V lookup: CDR1 SQVTM, CDR2 ANQGSEA. The CDR3 covers 12 residues. The CDR3 sequence is CSVAGGWGEQFF. CDR3 nucleotides: TGCAGCGTTGCCGGGGGGTGGGGTGAGCAGTTCTTC.

The chain employs TRBV20-1 and TRBJ2-7; D is tentatively TRBD1 or TRBD2 (6 bases each). V shed 5 bases and J shed 7 bases, with 21 bases lying between them. Per the germline V gene, CDR1 is DFQATT and CDR2 is SNEGSKA (reference sequence). The CDR3 totals 14 residues. The CDR3 nucleotides are TGCAGTGCTCCGACGGGGGCGAACTACAATGAGCAGTACTTC. This gives the protein CSAPTGANYNEQYF.

The V and J genes are TRBV6-1 and TRBJ2-7; TRBD1 matches at 10 bases. Trimming cost V 2 bases and J 4 bases; bases outside gene matches: 5. This CDR3 is built from 15 residues. Germline V gene data show CDR1 as MNHNS and CDR2 as SASEGT. The CDR3 here is CASSEFMDRGYEQYF. The CDR3 nucleotides read TGTGCCAGCAGTGAATTCATGGACAGGGGGTACGAGCAGTACTTC.

This clonotype occurred a few times. V usage is TRBV12-3 or TRBV12-4 and J usage is TRBJ2-5, with 10 nucleotides matching TRBD1. Trimming removed 4 bases from V and 3 bases from J; junction bases left unmatched: 11. The CDR3 is made up of 17 amino acids. The CDR3 spells CASSWGQGIGSEETQYF. CDR3 sequence (DNA): TGTGCCAGCAGTTGGGGACAGGGGATTGGGTCAGAAGAGACCCAGTACTTC.

The chain combines TRBV9 with TRBJ2-3; D gene ambiguous. V dropped 1 base and J dropped 1 base, with 13 bases sitting between them. The CDR3 runs 16 residues. CDR1 and CDR2 from the germline V gene are SGDLS and YYNGEE. DNA of the CDR3: TGTGCCAGCAGCGTAAACCTCGGCCATCGCACAGATACGCAGTATTTT. Amino acid sequence: CASSVNLGHRTDTQYF.